The 13 T cell receptor beta chains below were found in one sample sequenced in a study of cytomegalovirus exposure and HLA in healthy donors. PCR primers comprised 60 Vbeta and 13 Jbeta primers. TCRdb keeps only in-frame clones here, not all; method: immunoSEQ multiplex PCR. The sample holds roughly 100,000 clones, around 70% seen once. What was sequenced was PBMCs. Receptors were obtained from a boy younger than 18 in good health and CMV-seronegative.

V and J are TRBV28 and TRBJ2-7; tentative D call: TRBD1 (6 bases). This CDR3 region has 15 residues. V was trimmed by 6 bases and J by 2 bases, leaving 17 bases between them. Germline V gives CDR1 MDHEN, CDR2 SYDVKM. CDR3 DNA sequence: TGTGCCAGCAGGAGCAGGGGCAATCTCGCCTACGAGCAGTACTTC. Translated: CASRSRGNLAYEQYF.

The CDR3 region is CASSDGRTNTEAFF. The CDR3 coding sequence is TGTGCCAGCAGCGACGGGCGGACAAACACTGAAGCTTTCTTT. This chain uses TRBV6-6 with TRBJ1-1; possibly TRBD1 for D (5 bases). CDR1 is MNHNY and CDR2 is SVGAGI in the germline V gene (reference sequence). The CDR3 loop spans 14 amino acids. Trimming took 6 bases from V and 2 from J, leaving 13 bases between them.

The J gene is TRBJ2-1, the V gene TRBV28, with D tentatively TRBD1 (5 bases). The length of the CDR3 is 12 residues. Trimming removed 2 bases at V and 10 bases at J, with 9 bases between. Germline lookup yields CDR1 MDHEN and CDR2 SYDVKM. As DNA, the CDR3 is TGTGCCAGCAGTTTAGCCCAGGGCGAGCAGTTCTTC. The encoded protein is CASSLAQGEQFF.

The chain is built from TRBV7-3 and TRBJ2-5, with D tentatively TRBD2 (5 bases). The germline V gene has CDR1 SGHTA and CDR2 FQGTGA. The V gene lost 2 bases and the J gene lost 2 bases, with 6 bases spanning the gap. The CDR3 consists of 13 residues. CDR3 nucleotide sequence: TGTGCCAGCAGCTTATCGGGGCAAGAGACCCAGTACTTC. It encodes CASSLSGQETQYF.

This chain connects TRBV25-1 to TRBJ2-5, with D possibly being TRBD2 (6 bases). With 3 bases removed from V and 2 bases from J, the gap between germline ends came to 13 bases. The CDR3 sequence is 15 residues long. CDR1 is MGHDK, CDR2 SYGVNS, per germline. In nucleotides, the CDR3 is TGTGCCAGCAGTGAGCCCCGGGGGAGTCAAGAGACCCAGTACTTC. Translation: CASSEPRGSQETQYF.

The chain recombines TRBV5-1 with TRBJ2-1; D possibly corresponds to TRBD1 (5 bases). CDR1 and CDR2 from the germline V gene are SGHRS and YFSETQ. The CDR3 contains 15 residues. With 4 bases removed from V and 4 bases from J, the gap between germline ends came to 15 bases. The CDR3 sequence: CASSRTTGPYNEQFF. CDR3 coding DNA: TGCGCCAGCAGCCGAACTACAGGACCTTACAATGAGCAGTTCTTC.

The chain joins TRBV6-4 to TRBJ2-3, with D hard to call. CDR3 length: 15 amino acids. Germline V CDR1 and CDR2: MRHNA, SNTAGT. Trimming stripped 3 bases from V and 1 base from J, with 11 bases between. The CDR3 coding sequence is TGTGCCAGCAGTGATACTTTTGAGGGCACAGATACGCAGTATTTT. Translation: CASSDTFEGTDTQYF.

This chain uses TRBV2 with TRBJ1-5, with 8 bases lining up with TRBD1. CDR1 is SNHLY and CDR2 is FYNNEI in the germline V gene. V gave up 11 bases and J gave up 1 base; unmatched junction bases: 7. The CDR3 totals 14 residues. Here the CDR3 DNA reads TGTGCCGGTGGGGACAGGTTCAGCAATCAGCCCCAGCATTTT. As protein: CAGGDRFSNQPQHF.

The chain recombines TRBV5-6 with TRBJ1-1; 8 bases fit TRBD1. The CDR3 runs 12 residues. Germline CDR1 is SGHDT and CDR2 is YYEEEE. J lost 11 bases, V lost 1 base, and 4 bases had no gene match. CDR3 amino acids: CASSLLQGGAFF. CDR3 nucleotides: TGTGCCAGCAGCTTGCTACAGGGGGGTGCTTTCTTT.

Here the CDR3 DNA reads TGTGCCAGTAGTCCTGGACTAGCTGCTAGCACAGATACGCAGTATTTT. As protein: CASSPGLAASTDTQYF. The J gene is TRBJ2-3, the V gene TRBV19, with TRBD2 matching over 8 bases. The V gene's germline CDR1 is LNHDA and CDR2 SQIVND (reference sequence). The CDR3 has 16 residues. J lost 0 bases, V lost 5 bases, and 7 bases had no gene match.

Only a few counts were recorded for this clone. Since the CDR3 does not end with the conserved phenylalanine or tryptophan, this likely comes from a read error. This chain uses TRBV11-3 with TRBJ2-2, with 8 positions matching TRBD1. This CDR3 has 15 residues. The V and J ends lost 5 bases and 3 bases, in that order; junction bases with no gene match: 5. CDR1 and CDR2 from the germline V gene are SGHNT and YENEEA. The CDR3 bases are TGTGCCAGCAGCGTCGGGACAGGTGACACCGGGGAGCTGTTTGTT. This codes for CASSVGTGDTGELFV.

The chain is built from TRBV9 and TRBJ2-1; D may be TRBD2 (6 bases). Germline lookup yields CDR1 SGDLS and CDR2 YYNGEE. The CDR3 runs 12 residues. V lost 4 bases, J lost 8 bases, and 10 bases lay in between. CDR3 protein: CASSPWGDEQFF. DNA for the CDR3: TGTGCCAGCAGCCCCTGGGGGGATGAGCAGTTCTTC.

J is TRBJ2-1 and V is TRBV7-3; 10 bases are shared with TRBD2. With 7 bases clipped from V and 8 bases from J, the junction kept 8 bases outside the gene matches. The CDR3 has 14 amino acids. Germline CDR1 reads SGHTA; CDR2 reads FQGTGA. CDR3: CASNPSGSVDEQFF. CDR3 nucleotides: TGTGCCAGCAACCCTAGCGGGAGTGTAGATGAGCAGTTCTTC.